This TCR beta chain was obtained from a study of blood T cells in healthy people across ages. Findings and limits, study-wide: Whereas aged donors had fewer naive CD4+ cells, long-lived donors had more of them and higher diversity. Per million T cells, TCR beta diversity dropped roughly linearly as age increased.

V was clipped by 5 bases and J by 9 bases, with 14 bases between them. Germline CDR1 and CDR2: SGHVS and FNYEAQ. This CDR3 region has 13 residues. As to this clonotype: Its antigen is undetermined.

Together with a sample-barcoded 5' primer, a J-beta primer mix was included in a second PCR lasting about 7 to 12 cycles. TCRdb ran MiXCR on the 5' RACE reads and lists one entry per CDR3 protein. The sample has 800,000 to 1,300,000 distinct CDR3 sequences; 25% are singletons. These same data were also listed under a study on T cells of mothers and their children. That paper notes: Samples came from a few healthy Caucasian mothers and their six children. Using around 1.5 ug per 15 ul, all extracted RNA underwent cDNA synthesis.

The chain employs TRBV7-6 and TRBJ2-1, with D perhaps TRBD1 (6 bases). Sequenced material: blood. The TCR comes from a girl aged 2 to 9 in good health. The chain's CDR3 is CASSGGTGFEQFF. As DNA, the CDR3 is TGTGCCAGCAGCGGCGGAACAGGGTTTGAGCAGTTCTTC.